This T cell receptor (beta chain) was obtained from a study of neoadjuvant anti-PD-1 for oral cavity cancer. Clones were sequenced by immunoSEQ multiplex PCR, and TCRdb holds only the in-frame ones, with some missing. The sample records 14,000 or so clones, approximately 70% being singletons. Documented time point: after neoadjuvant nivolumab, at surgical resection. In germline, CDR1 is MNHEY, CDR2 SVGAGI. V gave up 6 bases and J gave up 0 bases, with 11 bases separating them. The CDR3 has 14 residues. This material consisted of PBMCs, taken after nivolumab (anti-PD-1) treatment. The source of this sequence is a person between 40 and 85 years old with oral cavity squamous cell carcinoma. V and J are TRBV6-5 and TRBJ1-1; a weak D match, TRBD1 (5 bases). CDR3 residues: CASRSRGLNTEAFF. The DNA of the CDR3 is TGTGCCAGCAGGTCTCGGGGGTTGAACACTGAAGCTTTCTTT.